The 24 T cell receptor beta chains below all came from one sample that was sequenced in a study of cytomegalovirus exposure and HLA in healthy donors. Both 60 Vbeta primers and 13 Jbeta primers went into the PCR. Profiled with immunoSEQ multiplex PCR; TCRdb holds only in-frame clones, not every one. The table has under 200,000 clones, about three quarters seen once. Sequencing was carried out using PBMCs. All receptors come from a young man in good health and CMV-seronegative.

This clone was detected a few times. CDR3 nucleotide sequence: TGTGCCAGCAGCTTAGTTCCGGGGGGAGTCTACGAGCAGTACTTC. It yields the protein CASSLVPGGVYEQYF. This chain links TRBV7-2 with TRBJ2-7; the match to TRBD2 covers 7 bases. V gave up 1 base and J gave up 3 bases; unmatched junction bases: 6. The CDR3 sequence is 15 residues long. In germline, CDR1 is SGHTA, CDR2 FQGNSA.

The rearrangement uses TRBV29-1 and TRBJ1-2; D ambiguous. The CDR3 loop spans 16 amino acids. Germline CDR1 SQVTM, CDR2 ANQGSEA. V gave up 3 bases and J gave up 0 bases, with 17 bases separating them. CDR3 protein: CSVEVLNYPANYGYTF. CDR3 DNA: TGCAGCGTTGAGGTTCTGAACTACCCGGCTAACTATGGCTACACCTTC.

As for this clone: One end of the junction is discordant with germline, which a read error may explain. The sample carries other DNA sequences with the same CDR3. J is TRBJ2-2 and V is TRBV9; D could derive from TRBD1 or TRBD2 (6 bases each). Germline V lookup: CDR1 SGDLS, CDR2 YYNGEE. This CDR3 spans 18 amino acids. CDR3 DNA: TGCGCCAGCAGCGTAGACAGGACACCCTTTGGGAGGACCGGGGAGCTGTTTTTT. This gives the protein CASSVDRTPFGRTGELFF.

This sequence joins TRBV6-1 and TRBJ2-1; D is ambiguous. V was cut by 8 bases and J by 7 bases, with 12 bases left in between. The V gene's germline CDR1 is MNHNS and CDR2 SASEGT. The CDR3 covers 12 residues. CDR3 DNA: TGTGCCAGCCTCGTCGCGTGGAATGAGCAGTTCTTC. Translating gives CASLVAWNEQFF.

The chain has TRBV5-1 and TRBJ2-1, with 8 bases that match TRBD2. This CDR3 has 15 amino acids. Trimming removed 2 bases from V and 8 bases from J; junction bases left unmatched: 9. Germline CDR1 SGHRS, CDR2 YFSETQ. Written as DNA, the CDR3 is TGCGCCAGCAGCTTTGGGAGCGGGAGCCGGGATGAGCAGTTCTTC. It codes for CASSFGSGSRDEQFF.

The chain has TRBV30 and TRBJ1-1, with D possibly being TRBD1 (6 bases). The CDR3 is 14 amino acids. Looked up from germline, CDR1 is GTSNPN and CDR2 is SVGIG (reference sequence). The ends were cut back, 0 bases at V and 4 bases at J, with 12 bases in the middle. This chain's CDR3 is CAWSVELGGTEAFF. Written as DNA, the CDR3 is TGTGCCTGGAGTGTCGAACTAGGGGGCACTGAAGCTTTCTTT. The full variable domain, its missing parts supplied by reference TRBV30 and TRBJ1-1, is SQTIHQWPATLVQPVGSPLSLECTVEGTSNPNLYWYRQAAGRGLQLLFYSVGIGQISSEVPQNLSASRPQDRQFILSSKKLLLSDSGFYLCAWSVELGGTEAFFGQGTRLTVV.

Regarding this clone: Other DNA variants within this sample encode the same CDR3. The rearrangement uses TRBV6-5 and TRBJ1-2, with TRBD1 identical over 9 bases. The CDR3 contains 15 residues. V lost 0 bases, J lost 4 bases, and 3 bases stayed unmatched. Germline V gene data show CDR1 as MNHEY and CDR2 as SVGAGI. CDR3 sequence reads: CASSYSADRGYGYTF. DNA of the CDR3: TGTGCCAGCAGTTACTCTGCGGACAGGGGCTATGGCTACACCTTC.

This clone has a handful of counts. The V and J genes are TRBV4-3 and TRBJ2-5; D might be TRBD1 (5 bases). The CDR3 runs 18 residues. Germline values: CDR1 LGHNA, CDR2 YSLEER. V was pared by 0 bases and J by 6 bases, with 23 bases between. DNA of the CDR3: TGCGCCAGCAGCCAAGATCTGCAGAGAAAGGGGTCCGTGAAGACCCAGTACTTC. Amino acid sequence: CASSQDLQRKGSVKTQYF.

The CDR3 coding sequence is TGCAGTGCCACAGAGATGGCCCCGGTGTTCTTC. Its protein is CSATEMAPVFF. The chain carries TRBV20-1 and TRBJ2-1; D unclear. CDR1 and CDR2 from the germline V gene are DFQATT and SNEGSKA (reference sequence). The CDR3 extends over 11 amino acids. The V end was cut by 6 bases, the J end by 15 bases, with 18 bases between.

V and J are TRBV13 and TRBJ1-1; D is undetermined. The CDR3 has 14 residues. V was trimmed by 5 bases and J by 4 bases, leaving 14 bases between them. Per germline, CDR1 PRHDT and CDR2 FYEKMQ (reference sequence). In DNA, the CDR3 is TGTGCCAGCAGCAACAGAGGGAAGAGCACTGAAGCTTTCTTT. Amino acids: CASSNRGKSTEAFF.

The V call is TRBV6-5, the J call TRBJ2-1, with D perhaps TRBD2 (6 bases). The CDR3 runs to 15 residues. Per germline, CDR1 MNHEY and CDR2 SVGAGI. Trimming shortened V by 6 bases and J by 0 bases, and 12 bases separated the two germline ends. The CDR3 loop reads CASSSRGLSYNEQFF. CDR3 DNA sequence: TGTGCCAGCAGCAGCCGGGGACTCTCCTACAATGAGCAGTTCTTC.

About this clone: One junction end does not reproduce the germline sequence, and a read error may be involved. The rearrangement joins TRBV7-9 to TRBJ2-5; no clear D. The germline gives CDR1 SEHNR, CDR2 FQNEAQ (reference sequence). The CDR3 extends over 13 amino acids. For the CDR3, the DNA is TGTTCCAGCAGCTCTCTGACGGGAGAGACCCAGTACTTC. Translating it yields CSSSSLTGETQYF.

The rearrangement uses TRBV15 and TRBJ1-2; 8 nucleotides agree with TRBD1. Germline V CDR1 and CDR2: LNHNV, YYDKDF (reference sequence). There are 14 residues in the CDR3. V trimming: 3 bases; J trimming: 4 bases; junction bases outside the gene matches: 4. Here the CDR3 reads CATSRMGQAYGYTF. DNA of the CDR3: TGTGCCACCAGCAGGATGGGACAGGCCTATGGCTACACCTTC. Full variable domain (remainder filled in from reference TRBV15 and TRBJ1-2): DAMVIQNPRYQVTQFGKPVTLSCSQTLNHNVMYWYQQKSSQAPKLLFHYYDKDFNNEADTPDNFQSRRPNTSFCFLDIRSPGLGDTAMYLCATSRMGQAYGYTFGSGTRLTVV.

The chain has TRBV6-5 and TRBJ1-6; TRBD1 is a possible D gene (6 bases). The CDR3 consists of 14 residues. Germline V gives CDR1 MNHEY, CDR2 SVGAGI. The ends were cut back, 2 bases at V and 10 bases at J, with 12 bases in the middle. The CDR3, as DNA: TGTGCCAGCAGTTACGTCAGGGGTAGATCACCCCTCCACTTT. It encodes CASSYVRGRSPLHF.

The gene calls are TRBV19 and TRBJ1-1; D call uncertain. CDR1 and CDR2 (germline): LNHDA, SQIVND (reference sequence). The V end lost 6 bases, the J end lost 5 bases, and 13 bases lay between the germline ends. This CDR3 is built from 13 residues. Here the CDR3 DNA reads TGTGCCAGTAGACACCGACCGCGGACTGAAGCTTTCTTT. Its protein product is CASRHRPRTEAFF. Full variable domain (missing parts from reference TRBV19 and TRBJ1-1): DGGITQSPKYLFRKEGQNVTLSCEQNLNHDAMYWYRQDPGQGLRLIYYSQIVNDFQKGDIAEGYSVSREKKESFPLTVTSAQKNPTAFYLCASRHRPRTEAFFGQGTRLTVV.

V usage is TRBV7-9 and J usage is TRBJ2-5; TRBD2 matches 11 bases. The V and J ends lost 10 bases and 7 bases, in that order; junction bases with no gene match: 11. This CDR3 has 14 residues. Germline-derived CDR1 and CDR2 are SEHNR and FQNEAQ (reference sequence). The CDR3 bases are TGTGCCACCCGACTCGTAGCGGGAGGGTCGACCCAGTACTTC. The encoded protein is CATRLVAGGSTQYF.

The chain recombines TRBV4-3 with TRBJ1-2, with 7 bases matching TRBD1. The germline V gene has CDR1 LGHNA and CDR2 YSLEER. This CDR3 is 14 amino acids long. Unmatched junction bases numbered 7, after V lost 1 base and J lost 8 bases. Written as DNA, the CDR3 is TGCGCCAGCAGCCAAGGCGAGGGGGCGGGAGGCTACACCTTC. The encoded protein is CASSQGEGAGGYTF.

This clone was detected once. As DNA, the CDR3 is TGTGCCAGCAGCTCCGGCCGCCTTAGAGGTTGGACCCAGTACTTC. It encodes CASSSGRLRGWTQYF. The chain combines TRBV7-9 with TRBJ2-5, with D uncertain. The CDR3 extends over 15 amino acids. In germline, CDR1 is SEHNR, CDR2 FQNEAQ (reference sequence). V shed 4 bases and J shed 7 bases, with 19 bases lying between them.

This clone was counted once. The chain carries TRBV7-2 and TRBJ2-7; D remains ambiguous. Germline lookup yields CDR1 SGHTA and CDR2 FQGNSA. The CDR3 totals 14 residues. Trimming pared 3 bases from V and 7 bases from J, leaving 16 bases between. In DNA, the CDR3 is TGTGCCAGCAGCTTTAAAGTTACAGCCTGGGAGCAGTACTTC. Translating gives CASSFKVTAWEQYF.

The chain recombines TRBV7-9 with TRBJ1-5, with D tentatively TRBD1 (5 bases). The CDR3 sequence is 15 residues long. Germline lookup yields CDR1 SEHNR and CDR2 FQNEAQ (reference sequence). Trimming removed 4 bases from V and 7 bases from J, with 17 bases in between. The CDR3 region is CASSSGGGTGQPQHF. The CDR3 nucleotides are TGTGCCAGCAGCTCCGGTGGGGGGACGGGGCAGCCCCAGCATTTT. Complete variable domain (other parts from reference TRBV7-9 and TRBJ1-5): DTGVSQNPRHKITKRGQNVTFRCDPISEHNRLYWYRQTLGQGPEFLTYFQNEAQLEKSRLLSDRFSAERPKGSFSTLEIQRTEQGDSAMYLCASSSGGGTGQPQHFGDGTRLSIL.

This clone was detected only once. The chain has TRBV10-2 and TRBJ2-7; TRBD1 matches 7 bases. V was pared by 2 bases and J by 4 bases, with 5 bases of the junction left unmatched. CDR3 length: 14 amino acids. Germline lookup yields CDR1 WSHSY and CDR2 SAAADI. The CDR3 DNA is TGCGCCAGCAGTGAGATTAGGGGGCCTTACGAGCAGTACTTC. Protein product: CASSEIRGPYEQYF.

In nucleotides, the CDR3 is TGTGCCAGCAGGGGACAGGCGGCGGCCGGATCTAAACAGTACTTC. Amino acids: CASRGQAAAGSKQYF. The rearrangement uses TRBV27 and TRBJ2-7; 8 positions match TRBD1. Germline V gene data show CDR1 as MNHEY and CDR2 as SMNVEV (reference sequence). The CDR3 runs 15 residues. V lost 6 bases, J lost 10 bases, and 17 bases stayed unmatched.

This clone was picked up one time. The V call is TRBV21-1, the J call TRBJ2-5; the table's D call TRBD2 went unverified against the DNA. TRBV21-1 is a known pseudogene. The CDR3 is made up of 16 amino acids. Written as DNA, the CDR3 is TGTGCCAGCTTTGGTGGGAGGGTGGCACCGCAAGAGACCCAGTACTTC. This sequence encodes CASFGGRVAPQETQYF.

The chain recombines TRBV9 with TRBJ2-1; 11 nucleotides align to TRBD2. Germline CDR1 reads SGDLS; CDR2 reads YYNGEE. V lost 3 bases and J lost 3; bases outside the gene matches: 8. The CDR3 runs to 17 residues. CDR3 nucleotide sequence: TGTGCCAGCAGCGCCCTTAGCGGGAGGGAAATCTACAATGAGCAGTTCTTC. It yields the protein CASSALSGREIYNEQFF.